One and the same sample provided the 4 T cell receptor beta chains below, sequenced in a study of blood T cells in healthy people across ages. A second roughly 7 to 12 cycle PCR used barcoded and J-beta primers. Each CDR3 protein is one row after TCRdb ran MiXCR on the 5' RACE reads. The table shows 700,000 to 950,000 distinct CDR3 sequences, with roughly 64% occurring only once. The sample consisted of blood. The receptors stem from a man in his thirties or forties in good health.

The chain has TRBV14 and TRBJ2-1; D not resolved. V was cut by 0 bases and J by 6 bases, with 15 bases left in between. This CDR3 has 16 amino acids. Germline lookup yields CDR1 SGHDN and CDR2 FVKESK. CDR3 nucleotides: TGTGCCAGCAGCCAAGATAGAGCAAGTTCTCTCAATGAGCAGTTCTTC. This gives the protein CASSQDRASSLNEQFF.

The chain couples TRBV3-1 to TRBJ2-7, with D perhaps TRBD1 (5 bases). CDR3 length: 11 amino acids. Germline CDR1 reads LGHDT; CDR2 reads YNNKEL (reference sequence). The V gene lost 8 bases and the J gene lost 2 bases, with 7 bases spanning the gap. CDR3 in DNA: TGTGCCAGCCAGGACACCTACGAGCAGTACTTC. Translated, it gives CASQDTYEQYF.

V is TRBV7-2 and J is TRBJ2-7; D is perhaps TRBD2 (5 bases). CDR3 size: 17 residues. Germline-derived CDR1 and CDR2 are SGHTA and FQGNSA. V was pared by 5 bases and J by 3 bases, with 23 bases between. In DNA form, the CDR3 reads TGTGCCAGCAGCATGCCTTTAGTCGGGGTTATCGGCTACGAGCAGTACTTC. As protein: CASSMPLVGVIGYEQYF.

This clonotype was seen a few times. The chain employs TRBV12-3 or TRBV12-4 and TRBJ2-7, with a tentative D call TRBD1 (5 bases). V was cut by 1 base and J by 7 bases, with 11 bases left in between. This CDR3 is 13 amino acids long. CDR3 region: CASSLGSPGEQYF. Here the CDR3 DNA reads TGTGCCAGCAGTTTAGGGTCACCAGGGGAGCAGTACTTC.